These 10 T cell receptor beta chains came from one sample sequenced in a study of shared clonotypes between healthy human individuals. The naive CD8 subset, CD45RO-negative cells positively selected for CCR7, excluded terminally differentiated effector memory CD45RA+ cells. TCRdb's copy holds only in-frame clones and misses some; the assay was immunoSEQ multiplex PCR. This table has about 2.2 million clones, 90% to 95% appearing once. Sequencing was carried out using naive CD8+ T cells from PBMCs. All receptors come from a man in his late teens or twenties in good health. Some clones in this sample may be carry-over from other donors' samples.

The chain uses TRBV4-1 and TRBJ2-4, with 10 bases aligning to TRBD1. With 3 bases clipped from V and 8 bases from J, the junction kept 7 bases outside the gene matches. The CDR3 spans 15 residues. Germline-derived CDR1 and CDR2 are MGHRA and YSYEKL. The CDR3 is CASSHGGTGVDIQYF. The CDR3 DNA is TGCGCCAGCAGCCACGGTGGGACAGGGGTGGACATTCAGTACTTC.

The CDR3 coding sequence is TGTGCCAGCAGTGGATCGAACAATGAGCAGTTCTTC. Protein product: CASSGSNNEQFF. The chain recombines TRBV2 with TRBJ2-1; the D is unclear. V dropped 4 bases and J dropped 5 bases, with 6 bases sitting between them. This CDR3 has 12 amino acids. Germline V gene lookup returns CDR1 SNHLY and CDR2 FYNNEI.

V gene TRBV4-1 combines with J gene TRBJ2-5, with 7 bases matching TRBD2. The J segment lost 0 bases and the V segment lost 4 bases, leaving 11 bases of the junction unmatched. This CDR3 is built from 17 residues. Looked up from germline, CDR1 is MGHRA and CDR2 is YSYEKL. The CDR3 loop is CASSPPWGGGDQETQYF. The CDR3 bases are TGCGCCAGCAGCCCCCCCTGGGGGGGTGGGGACCAAGAGACCCAGTACTTC.

V and J are TRBV19 and TRBJ2-1, with 8 bases identical to TRBD1. Germline V gene lookup returns CDR1 LNHDA and CDR2 SQIVND (reference sequence). V lost 3 bases and J lost 4; bases outside the gene matches: 11. This CDR3 comprises 17 residues. The CDR3 sequence: CASSISTRGPPYNEQFF. The CDR3 DNA reads TGTGCCAGTAGTATCTCAACCAGGGGGCCTCCGTACAATGAGCAGTTCTTC.

The rearrangement links TRBV5-1 to TRBJ2-1; D gene ambiguous. CDR3 size: 17 residues. Trimming stripped 0 bases from V and 1 base from J, with 14 bases between. CDR1 and CDR2 (germline): SGHRS, YFSETQ. This CDR3 is CASSLAARLTSYNEQFF. The CDR3 DNA sequence: TGCGCCAGCAGCTTGGCGGCTAGGCTCACGTCCTACAATGAGCAGTTCTTC.

The V and J genes are TRBV7-9 and TRBJ1-3; no clear D gene. CDR1 and CDR2 from the germline V gene are SEHNR and FQNEAQ (reference sequence). This CDR3 has 13 amino acids. Trimming took 5 bases from V and 7 from J, leaving 12 bases between them. The CDR3 coding sequence is TGTGCCAGCAGCCCTGCCGTTGGTAACACCATATATTTT. The encoded protein is CASSPAVGNTIYF. Full variable domain (remainder filled in from reference TRBV7-9 and TRBJ1-3): DTGVSQNPRHKITKRGQNVTFRCDPISEHNRLYWYRQTLGQGPEFLTYFQNEAQLEKSRLLSDRFSAERPKGSFSTLEIQRTEQGDSAMYLCASSPAVGNTIYFGEGSWLTVV.

The V gene is TRBV28, the J gene TRBJ2-2, with D uncertain. In germline, CDR1 is MDHEN, CDR2 SYDVKM. Trimming cost V 1 base and J 2 bases, with 8 bases left between them. The CDR3 length is 15 residues. CDR3 nucleotide sequence: TGTGCCAGCAGTTTATCCTACTCAAACACCGGGGAGCTGTTTTTT. Translation: CASSLSYSNTGELFF.

J is TRBJ2-6 and V is TRBV6-5; D call uncertain. Trimming took 6 bases from V and 0 from J, leaving 9 bases between them. This CDR3 comprises 15 residues. In germline, CDR1 is MNHEY, CDR2 SVGAGI. The CDR3: CASSQLSSGANVLTF. CDR3 nucleotide sequence: TGTGCCAGCAGCCAACTTAGCTCTGGGGCCAACGTCCTGACTTTC.

This chain links TRBV19 with TRBJ1-2, with 7 bases lining up with TRBD1. The trim removed 0 bases at V and 4 bases at J, leaving 5 bases unmatched. This CDR3 has 15 residues. Germline assignment: CDR1 LNHDA and CDR2 SQIVND (reference sequence). This chain's CDR3 is CASSIDRTGLYGYTF. DNA for the CDR3: TGTGCCAGTAGTATAGATAGGACAGGCCTCTATGGCTACACCTTC.

On this clone itself: Germline is not matched at one junction end, which may reflect a read error. CDR3 residues: CASSQESLVGYGYTF. DNA for the CDR3: TGCGCCAGCAGCCAAGAGTCGCTGGTAGGGTACGGCTACACCTTC. The chain combines TRBV11-2 with TRBJ1-2; D is undetermined. The germline V gene encodes CDR1 SGHAT and CDR2 FQNNGV. The CDR3 is 15 amino acids.